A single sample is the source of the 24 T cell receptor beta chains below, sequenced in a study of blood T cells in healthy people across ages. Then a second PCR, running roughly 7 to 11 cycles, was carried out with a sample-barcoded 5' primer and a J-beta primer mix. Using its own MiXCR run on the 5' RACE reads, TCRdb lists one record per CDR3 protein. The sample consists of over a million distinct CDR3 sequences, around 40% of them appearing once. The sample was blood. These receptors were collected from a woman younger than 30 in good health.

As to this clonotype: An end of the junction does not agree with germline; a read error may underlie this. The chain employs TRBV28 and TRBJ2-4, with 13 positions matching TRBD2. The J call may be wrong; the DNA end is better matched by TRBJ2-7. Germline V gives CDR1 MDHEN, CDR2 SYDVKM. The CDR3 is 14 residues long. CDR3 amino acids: CVSSLRTSGSEQYF. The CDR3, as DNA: TGTGTCAGCAGTCTCCGGACTAGCGGGAGCGAGCAGTACTTC.

The CDR3, as DNA: TGCAGTGCTAGAGACCCTACTACTGCAACTAATGAAAAACTGTTTTTT. This translates into CSARDPTTATNEKLFF. J is TRBJ1-4 and V is TRBV20-1; the D is unclear. The V end was cut by 0 bases, the J end by 0 bases, with 11 bases between. The CDR3 length is 16 residues. Germline-derived CDR1 and CDR2 are DFQATT and SNEGSKA (reference sequence).

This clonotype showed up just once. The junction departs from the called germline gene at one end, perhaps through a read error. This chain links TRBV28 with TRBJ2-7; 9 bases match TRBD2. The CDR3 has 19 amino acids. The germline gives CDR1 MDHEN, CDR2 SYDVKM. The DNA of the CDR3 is TGCGCCAGCAGTTTTGATTTTAGCGGGAGAAATATCCGTGGGTACGAGCAGTACTTC. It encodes CASSFDFSGRNIRGYEQYF. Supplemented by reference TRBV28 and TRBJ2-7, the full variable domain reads DVKVTQSSRYLVKRTGEKVFLECVQDMDHENMFWYRQDPGLGLRLIYFSYDVKMKEKGDIPEGYSVSREKKERFSLILESASTNQTSMYLCASSFDFSGRNIRGYEQYFGPGTRLTVT.

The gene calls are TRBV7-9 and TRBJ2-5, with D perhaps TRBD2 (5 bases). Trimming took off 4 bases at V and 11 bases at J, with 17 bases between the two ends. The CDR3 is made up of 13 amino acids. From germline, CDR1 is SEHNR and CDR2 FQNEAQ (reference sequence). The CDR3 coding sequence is TGTGCCAGCAGCTCGACTATTTCCAATGAGCAGTACTTC. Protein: CASSSTISNEQYF.

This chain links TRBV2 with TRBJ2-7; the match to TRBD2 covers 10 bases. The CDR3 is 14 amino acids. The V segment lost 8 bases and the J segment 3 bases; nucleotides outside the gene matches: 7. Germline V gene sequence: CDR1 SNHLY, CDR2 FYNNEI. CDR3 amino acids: CASGRTSGSYEQYF. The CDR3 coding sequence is TGTGCCAGCGGCAGGACTAGCGGAAGCTACGAGCAGTACTTC.

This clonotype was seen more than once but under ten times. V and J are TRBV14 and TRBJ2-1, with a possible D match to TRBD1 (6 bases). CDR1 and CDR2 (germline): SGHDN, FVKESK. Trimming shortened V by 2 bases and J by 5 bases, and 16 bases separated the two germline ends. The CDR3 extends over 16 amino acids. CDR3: CASSQLETGLDNEQFF. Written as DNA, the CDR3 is TGTGCCAGCAGCCAACTGGAGACAGGTCTTGACAATGAGCAGTTCTTC.

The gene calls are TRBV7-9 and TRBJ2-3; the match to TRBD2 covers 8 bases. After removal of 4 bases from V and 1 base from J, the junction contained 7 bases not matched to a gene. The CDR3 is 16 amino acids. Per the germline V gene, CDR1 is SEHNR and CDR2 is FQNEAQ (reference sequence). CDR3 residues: CASSYPGLVGTDTQYF. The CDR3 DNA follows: TGTGCCAGCAGCTACCCGGGACTAGTGGGCACAGATACGCAGTATTTT. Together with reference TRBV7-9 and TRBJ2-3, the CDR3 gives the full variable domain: DTGVSQNPRHKITKRGQNVTFRCDPISEHNRLYWYRQTLGQGPEFLTYFQNEAQLEKSRLLSDRFSAERPKGSFSTLEIQRTEQGDSAMYLCASSYPGLVGTDTQYFGPGTRLTVL.

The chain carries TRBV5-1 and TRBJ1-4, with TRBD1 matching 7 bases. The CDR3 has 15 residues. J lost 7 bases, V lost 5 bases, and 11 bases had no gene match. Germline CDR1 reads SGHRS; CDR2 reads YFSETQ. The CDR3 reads CASRRGTVVSEKLFF. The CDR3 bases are TGCGCCAGCAGGAGGGGGACAGTCGTAAGTGAAAAACTGTTTTTT.

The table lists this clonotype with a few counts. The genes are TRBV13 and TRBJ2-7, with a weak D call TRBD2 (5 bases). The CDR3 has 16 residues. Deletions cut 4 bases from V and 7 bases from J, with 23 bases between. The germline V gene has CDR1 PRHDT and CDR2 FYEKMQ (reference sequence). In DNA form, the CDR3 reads TGTGCCAGCAGCTCCCGGATAGCGAGGTCCTACAATGAGCAGTACTTC. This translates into CASSSRIARSYNEQYF.

Here the CDR3 DNA reads TGTGCCAGCAGCCAAGTAAACATTGGGGCCTTCAATGAGCAGTTCTTC. Amino acids: CASSQVNIGAFNEQFF. This chain uses TRBV3-1 with TRBJ2-1; D may be TRBD1 (5 bases). The germline gives CDR1 LGHDT, CDR2 YNNKEL (reference sequence). Trimming took off 1 base at V and 6 bases at J, with 16 bases between the two ends. CDR3 size: 16 residues.

The CDR3: CSVELMYKQYF. The DNA for the CDR3 is TGCAGCGTTGAATTGATGTACAAGCAGTACTTC. The chain employs TRBV29-1 and TRBJ2-7; no definite D call. In germline, CDR1 is SQVTM, CDR2 ANQGSEA. The CDR3 length is 11 residues. Between the trimmed V and J ends, which lost 2 bases and 8 bases, there was a span of 10 bases.

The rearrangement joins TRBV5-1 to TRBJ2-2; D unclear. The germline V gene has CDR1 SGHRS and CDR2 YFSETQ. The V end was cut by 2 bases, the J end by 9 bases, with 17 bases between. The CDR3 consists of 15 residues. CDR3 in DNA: TGCGCCAGCAGCTTAGGGCAGTCCTCTTCGAGGGAGCTGTTTTTT. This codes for CASSLGQSSSRELFF.

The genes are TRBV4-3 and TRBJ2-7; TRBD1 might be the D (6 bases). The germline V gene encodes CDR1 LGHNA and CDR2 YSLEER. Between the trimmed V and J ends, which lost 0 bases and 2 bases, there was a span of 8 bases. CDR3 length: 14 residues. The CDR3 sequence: CASSQDSGAYEQYF. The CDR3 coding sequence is TGCGCCAGCAGCCAAGATTCAGGGGCCTACGAGCAGTACTTC.

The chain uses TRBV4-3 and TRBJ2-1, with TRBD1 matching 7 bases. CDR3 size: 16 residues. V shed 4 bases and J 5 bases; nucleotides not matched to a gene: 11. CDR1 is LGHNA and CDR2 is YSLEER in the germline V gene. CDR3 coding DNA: TGCGCCAGCAGCCGCCGACTGACAGGGCTACACAATGAGCAGTTCTTC. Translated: CASSRRLTGLHNEQFF.

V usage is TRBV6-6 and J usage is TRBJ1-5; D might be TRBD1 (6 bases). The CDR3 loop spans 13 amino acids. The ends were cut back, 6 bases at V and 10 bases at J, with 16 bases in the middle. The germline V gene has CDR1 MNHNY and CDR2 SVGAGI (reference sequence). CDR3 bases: TGTGCCAGCAGCATACAGGGAGTTCAACCCCAGCATTTT. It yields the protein CASSIQGVQPQHF.

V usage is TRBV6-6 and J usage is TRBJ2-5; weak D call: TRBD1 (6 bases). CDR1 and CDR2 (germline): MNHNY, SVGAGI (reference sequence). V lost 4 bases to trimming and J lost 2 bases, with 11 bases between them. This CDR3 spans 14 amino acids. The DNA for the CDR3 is TGTGCCAGCAGTTCCCTGGACAGACAAGAGACCCAGTACTTC. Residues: CASSSLDRQETQYF.

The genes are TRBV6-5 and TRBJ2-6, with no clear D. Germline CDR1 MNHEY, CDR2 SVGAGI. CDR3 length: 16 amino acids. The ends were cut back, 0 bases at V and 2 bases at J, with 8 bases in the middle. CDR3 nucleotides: TGTGCCAGCAGTTACTCGCGAACTCCTGGGGCCAACGTCCTGACTTTC. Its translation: CASSYSRTPGANVLTF.

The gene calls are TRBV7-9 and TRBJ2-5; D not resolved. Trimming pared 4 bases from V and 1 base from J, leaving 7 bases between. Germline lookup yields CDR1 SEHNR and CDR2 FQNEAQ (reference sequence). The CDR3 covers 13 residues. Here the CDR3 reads CASSSDVQETQYF. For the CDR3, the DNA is TGTGCCAGCAGCTCCGACGTCCAAGAGACCCAGTACTTC.

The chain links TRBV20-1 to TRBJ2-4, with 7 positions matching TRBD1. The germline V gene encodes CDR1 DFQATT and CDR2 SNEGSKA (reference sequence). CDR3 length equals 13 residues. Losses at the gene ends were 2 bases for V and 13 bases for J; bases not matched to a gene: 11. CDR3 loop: CSARPQGVREQYF. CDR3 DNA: TGCAGTGCTAGACCCCAGGGGGTGCGAGAGCAGTACTTC.

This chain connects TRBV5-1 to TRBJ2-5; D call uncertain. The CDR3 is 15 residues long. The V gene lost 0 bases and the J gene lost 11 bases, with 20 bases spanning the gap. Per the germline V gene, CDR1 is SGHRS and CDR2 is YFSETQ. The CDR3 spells CASSLEGPPVSEQYF. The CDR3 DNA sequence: TGCGCCAGCAGCTTGGAGGGCCCCCCTGTTAGTGAGCAGTACTTC.

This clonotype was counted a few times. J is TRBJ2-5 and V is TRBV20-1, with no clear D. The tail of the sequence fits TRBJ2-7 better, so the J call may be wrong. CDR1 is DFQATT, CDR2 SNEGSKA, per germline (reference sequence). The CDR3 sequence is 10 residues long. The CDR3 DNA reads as TGCAGTGCTCTTAGTTACGAGCAGTACTTC. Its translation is CSALSYEQYF.

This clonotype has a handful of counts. CDR3 DNA: TGCAGCGTGGACAGGGGCTGGGGCTACACCTTC. Amino acids: CSVDRGWGYTF. This sequence joins TRBV29-1 and TRBJ1-2; 9 nucleotides match TRBD1. The CDR3 has 11 amino acids. Per the germline V gene, CDR1 is SQVTM and CDR2 is ANQGSEA. V trimming: 6 bases; J trimming: 8 bases; junction bases outside the gene matches: 4.

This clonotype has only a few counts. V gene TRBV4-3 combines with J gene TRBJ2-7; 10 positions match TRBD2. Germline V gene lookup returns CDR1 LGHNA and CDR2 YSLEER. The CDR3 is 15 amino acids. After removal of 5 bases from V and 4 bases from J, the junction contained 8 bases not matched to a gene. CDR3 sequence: CASSYASSGSYEQYF. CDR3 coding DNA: TGCGCCAGCAGCTACGCCTCTAGCGGGAGTTACGAGCAGTACTTC.

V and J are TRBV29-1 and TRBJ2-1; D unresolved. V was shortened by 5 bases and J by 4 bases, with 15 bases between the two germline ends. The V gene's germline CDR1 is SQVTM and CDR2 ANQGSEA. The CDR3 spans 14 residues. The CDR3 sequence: CSVPGYDHYNEQFF. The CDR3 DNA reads TGCAGCGTTCCCGGGTATGATCATTACAATGAGCAGTTCTTC.